This TCR beta chain was identified in a study of T cell clones after liver transplantation. About the research overall: As an antigen-independent comparator, third-party-reactive TCRbeta sequences came from pre-transplant mixed lymphocyte reactions. Standard immunosuppression, with no induction, continued until 12-24 months after transplant.

The repertoire was sequenced with immunoSEQ multiplex PCR; TCRdb's copy has only in-frame clones and lacks some. Counted here are about 78,000 clones, over 70% occurring once; the ten biggest clones make up 0.45% to 0.65%. The germline gives CDR1 SEHNR, CDR2 FQNEAQ (reference sequence). The V gene lost 1 base and the J gene lost 1 base, with 18 bases spanning the gap. The CDR3 extends over 18 amino acids. The J gene is TRBJ2-3, the V gene TRBV7-9; no definite D call. The clonotype was recovered from a human donor who received a liver transplant. Material: CD4+ T cells from blood, obtained before liver transplant. The CDR3 loop is CASSLVWKGPAGTDTQYF. CDR3 nucleotides: TGTGCCAGCAGCTTAGTCTGGAAAGGTCCTGCGGGCACAGATACGCAGTATTTT.